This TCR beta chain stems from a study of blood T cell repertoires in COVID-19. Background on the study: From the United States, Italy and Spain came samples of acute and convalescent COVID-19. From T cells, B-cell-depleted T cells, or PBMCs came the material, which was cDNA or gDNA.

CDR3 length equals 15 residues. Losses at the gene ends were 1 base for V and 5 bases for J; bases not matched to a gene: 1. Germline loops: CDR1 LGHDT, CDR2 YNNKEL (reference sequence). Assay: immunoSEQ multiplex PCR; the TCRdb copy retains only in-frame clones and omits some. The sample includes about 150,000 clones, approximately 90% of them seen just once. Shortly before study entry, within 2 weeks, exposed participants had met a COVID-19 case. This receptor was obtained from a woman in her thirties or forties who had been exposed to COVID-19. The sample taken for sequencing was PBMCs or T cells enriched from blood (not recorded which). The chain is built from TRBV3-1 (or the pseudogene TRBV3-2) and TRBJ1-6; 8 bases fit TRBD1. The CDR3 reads CASSQGDRNNSPLHF. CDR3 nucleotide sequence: TGTGCCAGCAGCCAAGGGGACAGGAATAATTCACCCCTCCACTTT.